The 30 T cell receptor beta chains listed next were all sequenced from one sample in a study of T cell repertoires in cytomegalovirus infection. TCRdb reprocessed the reads via MiXCR and lists one record per CDR3 protein. The sample lists some 250,000 distinct CDR3 sequences, roughly 10% occurring once. The sequenced sample was PBMCs. The receptors were sampled from a human donor in good health (CMV status not recorded). Some clones in this sample may be carry-over from other donors' samples.

The table lists this clonotype with many counts. V gene TRBV7-2 combines with J gene TRBJ2-4; TRBD2 agrees at 14 bases. The CDR3 is made up of 18 amino acids. Trimming cost V 1 base and J 7 bases; bases outside gene matches: 9. Germline CDR1 reads SGHTA; CDR2 reads FQGNSA. The CDR3 DNA reads TGTGCCAGCAGCTTAGTAGGGACTAGCGGGGGCGGGGGGAACATTCAGTACTTC. It translates to CASSLVGTSGGGGNIQYF.

This clonotype was counted many times. V gene TRBV9 combines with J gene TRBJ1-5; D is unclear. The germline CDR1 and CDR2 sequences are SGDLS and YYNGEE. The CDR3 covers 13 residues. Trimming removed 2 bases from V and 5 bases from J, with 8 bases in between. This CDR3 is CASSVGGYQPQHF. In DNA form, the CDR3 reads TGTGCCAGCAGCGTCGGAGGATATCAGCCCCAGCATTTT.

This clonotype appeared many times. The rearrangement uses TRBV11-2 and TRBJ2-1; TRBD2 agrees at 11 bases. Germline V lookup: CDR1 SGHAT, CDR2 FQNNGV. The CDR3 loop spans 18 amino acids. Unmatched junction bases numbered 14, after V lost 2 bases and J lost 8 bases. CDR3 sequence reads: CASSLPSVGLAGGDEQFF. CDR3 sequence (DNA): TGTGCCAGCAGCTTACCCTCGGTTGGTTTAGCGGGAGGGGATGAGCAGTTCTTC.

This clonotype showed up many times. The CDR3 coding sequence is TGTGCCAGCAGCAAAGGACAGGGGGGCTCCTACGAGCAGTACTTC. Residues: CASSKGQGGSYEQYF. The rearrangement links TRBV7-6 to TRBJ2-7; TRBD1 aligns across 10 bases. Germline CDR1 SGHVS, CDR2 FNYEAQ. Unmatched junction bases numbered 4, after V lost 5 bases and J lost 0 bases. This CDR3 is built from 15 residues.

This clonotype was found many times. The chain employs TRBV7-2 and TRBJ2-7, with D perhaps TRBD2 (6 bases). Germline V gene sequence: CDR1 SGHTA, CDR2 FQGNSA. CDR3 length: 14 residues. The V and J ends lost 5 bases and 7 bases respectively, with 18 bases between them. The CDR3 nucleotides read TGTGCCAGCAGCCTCAAAGGGACTCTCGCAGAGCAGTACTTC. Protein product: CASSLKGTLAEQYF. Based on the CDR3 plus reference TRBV7-2 and TRBJ2-7, the full variable domain is GAGVSQSPSNKVTEKGKDVELRCDPISGHTALYWYRQSLGQGLEFLIYFQGNSAPDKSGLPSDRFSAERTGGSVSTLTIQRTQQEDSAVYLCASSLKGTLAEQYFGPGTRLTVT.

The chain is built from TRBV2 and TRBJ2-7; perhaps TRBD1 as D (5 bases). V was cut by 6 bases and J by 0 bases, with 18 bases left in between. CDR1 and CDR2 (germline): SNHLY, FYNNEI. This CDR3 contains 16 residues. CDR3 loop: CASRGTGSYDSYEQYF. Here the CDR3 DNA reads TGTGCCAGCAGGGGAACAGGCTCTTACGACTCCTACGAGCAGTACTTC.

This clonotype was found many times. The chain carries TRBV7-8 and TRBJ1-1; possibly TRBD1 for D (6 bases). V was clipped by 6 bases and J by 1 base, with 9 bases between them. The CDR3 sequence is 13 residues long. CDR1 is SGHVS, CDR2 FQNEAQ, per germline. The CDR3 DNA reads as TGTGCCAGCAGGCGGACAGCGAACACTGAAGCTTTCTTT. It codes for CASRRTANTEAFF.

This clonotype was counted between two and nine times. The gene calls are TRBV7-2 and TRBJ2-5; D possibly uses TRBD1 or TRBD2 (6 bases each). Germline assignment: CDR1 SGHTA and CDR2 FQGNSA. Trimming shortened V by 5 bases and J by 10 bases, and 14 bases separated the two germline ends. The CDR3 spans 12 residues. The CDR3 loop reads CASSVNREDQYF. The CDR3 DNA is TGTGCCAGCAGCGTAAACAGGGAGGACCAGTACTTC.

With regard to this clonotype: A read error may account for a junction end that differs from germline. The J gene is TRBJ1-2, the V gene TRBV7-8; 9 bases match TRBD1. Germline assignment: CDR1 SGHVS and CDR2 FQNEAQ. This CDR3 has 13 residues. CDR3 bases: TGTGCCAGCAGCTTAACCGGGACAGGGTTTATTGCCTTC. Amino acid sequence: CASSLTGTGFIAF.

This clonotype has at least ten counts. The rearrangement uses TRBV6-1 and TRBJ2-4; D is unclear. V dropped 3 bases and J dropped 0 bases, with 9 bases sitting between them. From germline, CDR1 is MNHNS and CDR2 SASEGT. This CDR3 spans 15 amino acids. The CDR3 is CASSDTGLAKNIQYF. The DNA for the CDR3 is TGTGCCAGCAGTGACACGGGTCTAGCCAAAAACATTCAGTACTTC.

This chain uses TRBV29-1 with TRBJ2-7; 7 bases are shared with TRBD2. Unmatched junction bases numbered 12, after V lost 6 bases and J lost 4 bases. The CDR3 has 14 residues. Germline lookup yields CDR1 SQVTM and CDR2 ANQGSEA. The CDR3, as DNA: TGCAGCGTCGTCGAGGCGGGGGTAAGGTACGAGCAGTACTTC. Translation: CSVVEAGVRYEQYF.

The table lists this clonotype with many counts. The genes are TRBV7-9 and TRBJ1-5; no firm D call. V was cut by 5 bases and J by 2 bases, with 13 bases left in between. The CDR3 is 15 residues long. CDR1 is SEHNR and CDR2 is FQNEAQ in the germline V gene (reference sequence). CDR3 DNA: TGTGCCAGCAGCCCCCTTGGGGAAGGCAATCAGCCCCAGCATTTT. Amino acids: CASSPLGEGNQPQHF.

This clonotype was seen ten or more times. J is TRBJ2-7 and V is TRBV27, with unresolved D. V was pared by 7 bases and J by 7 bases, with 11 bases between. Per the germline V gene, CDR1 is MNHEY and CDR2 is SMNVEV (reference sequence). This CDR3 region has 11 residues. CDR3 nucleotide sequence: TGTGCCAGCACCTCTCTGACTGAGCAGTACTTC. Translating gives CASTSLTEQYF.

V is TRBV28 and J is TRBJ2-2; the D is unclear. Trimming pared 6 bases from V and 5 bases from J, leaving 19 bases between. CDR3 size: 16 residues. Germline-derived CDR1 and CDR2 are MDHEN and SYDVKM. CDR3 in amino acids: CASRLRRLEGTGELFF. DNA of the CDR3: TGTGCCAGCAGATTACGGCGATTAGAAGGGACCGGGGAGCTGTTTTTT.

In its sample, this clonotype was seen a few times. In nucleotides, the CDR3 is TGTGCCAGCATCACTGGGGGGCGCTTGAACACTGAAGCTTTCTTT. Amino acid sequence: CASITGGRLNTEAFF. The J gene is TRBJ1-1, the V gene TRBV28, with a possible D match to TRBD1 (6 bases). Germline CDR1 and CDR2: MDHEN and SYDVKM. This CDR3 has 15 residues. V lost 7 bases to trimming and J lost 0 bases, with 15 bases between them.

This clonotype was recorded many times. This chain uses TRBV11-2 with TRBJ1-1; D may be TRBD1 (5 bases). The V and J ends lost 5 bases and 0 bases respectively, with 13 bases between them. The germline V gene encodes CDR1 SGHAT and CDR2 FQNNGV. The CDR3 consists of 15 residues. The CDR3: CASSHRQTMNTEAFF. The CDR3 nucleotides read TGTGCCAGCAGCCACCGACAGACCATGAACACTGAAGCTTTCTTT.

This clonotype showed up many times. The rearrangement uses TRBV6-2 or TRBV6-3 and TRBJ1-5, with 10 bases lining up with TRBD1. V lost 6 bases, J lost 8 bases, and 13 bases stayed unmatched. The CDR3 is 16 residues long. CDR1 MNHEY and CDR2 SVGEGT come from the germline V gene. CDR3 sequence: CASSLGGTGASEPQHF. In DNA, the CDR3 is TGTGCCAGCAGCCTGGGGGGGACAGGGGCGTCTGAGCCCCAGCATTTT.

This clonotype was seen repeatedly, ten times or more. This sequence joins TRBV7-2 and TRBJ1-2, with D unresolved. The CDR3 sequence is 15 residues long. V lost 6 bases to trimming and J lost 8 bases, with 22 bases between them. Germline V gene lookup returns CDR1 SGHTA and CDR2 FQGNSA. CDR3 nucleotide sequence: TGTGCCAGCAGACCTCCAATAGGGCCAGCTGGAGGCTACACCTTC. Its protein is CASRPPIGPAGGYTF.

The table lists this clonotype with many counts. The chain has TRBV28 and TRBJ1-5; 8 bases are a match to TRBD1. The V segment lost 5 bases and the J segment 4 bases; nucleotides outside the gene matches: 10. Germline lookup yields CDR1 MDHEN and CDR2 SYDVKM. The CDR3 has 16 amino acids. CDR3 in DNA: TGTGCCAGCAGTCCTTGGACAGGGTCCGGGAATCAGCCCCAGCATTTT. It codes for CASSPWTGSGNQPQHF.

This clonotype was recorded many times. V is TRBV12-3 or TRBV12-4 and J is TRBJ1-5; the D is unclear. V was trimmed by 1 base and J by 0 bases, leaving 4 bases between them. This CDR3 spans 14 amino acids. Here the CDR3 reads CASSLENSNQPQHF. The CDR3 bases are TGTGCCAGCAGTTTAGAAAATAGCAATCAGCCCCAGCATTTT.

This clonotype has a count of ten or more. The chain has TRBV7-2 and TRBJ1-5, with D unresolved. Germline values: CDR1 SGHTA, CDR2 FQGNSA. Trimming shortened V by 4 bases and J by 4 bases, and 5 bases separated the two germline ends. CDR3 length equals 12 residues. Here the CDR3 reads CASSSLNQPQHF. The CDR3 DNA follows: TGTGCCAGCAGCTCTCTAAATCAGCCCCAGCATTTT.

This clonotype was observed many times. This rearrangement joins TRBV7-2 to TRBJ1-5; the D gene is possibly TRBD1 (5 bases). CDR1 and CDR2 from the germline V gene are SGHTA and FQGNSA. V was trimmed by 4 bases and J by 4 bases, leaving 17 bases between them. CDR3 length: 16 residues. The CDR3 is CASSWGRGAGNQPQHF. CDR3 nucleotides: TGTGCCAGCAGCTGGGGTCGCGGGGCGGGGAATCAGCCCCAGCATTTT.

V is TRBV28 and J is TRBJ2-2, with 8 nucleotides matching TRBD2. The CDR3 spans 15 residues. CDR1 is MDHEN and CDR2 is SYDVKM in the germline V gene. The V gene end was trimmed by 7 bases and the J gene end by 6 bases; junction bases not matched to a gene: 10. The CDR3 DNA follows: TGTGCCAGCACCCTAACGGGACTAGAAGCCGGGGAGCTGTTTTTT. Its translation is CASTLTGLEAGELFF. The complete variable domain, with remaining parts taken from reference TRBV28 and TRBJ2-2, reads DVKVTQSSRYLVKRTGEKVFLECVQDMDHENMFWYRQDPGLGLRLIYFSYDVKMKEKGDIPEGYSVSREKKERFSLILESASTNQTSMYLCASTLTGLEAGELFFGEGSRLTVL.

The chain couples TRBV7-2 to TRBJ1-2; 7 bases line up with TRBD1. This CDR3 has 16 residues. Germline V lookup: CDR1 SGHTA, CDR2 FQGNSA. With V trimmed by 1 base and J by 4 bases, 9 bases remained unmatched. The CDR3 DNA reads TGTGCCAGCAGCTTAGAAGTGGCAGGGGGTACCTATGGCTACACCTTC. Translating gives CASSLEVAGGTYGYTF.

This clonotype occurred many times. This chain links TRBV11-3 with TRBJ2-1; D could derive from TRBD1 or TRBD2 (5 bases each). Trimming removed 2 bases at V and 0 bases at J, with 11 bases between. This CDR3 region has 16 residues. CDR1 and CDR2 (germline): SGHNT, YENEEA. CDR3 loop: CASSLLGRVSYNEQFF. The CDR3 region has the DNA TGTGCCAGCAGCTTATTGGGGCGGGTCTCCTACAATGAGCAGTTCTTC.

The table lists this clonotype with many counts. The chain uses TRBV7-2 and TRBJ1-5, with TRBD1 as a possible D gene (6 bases). CDR1 SGHTA and CDR2 FQGNSA come from the germline V gene. The CDR3 loop spans 16 amino acids. V gave up 1 base and J gave up 0 bases, with 10 bases separating them. In nucleotides, the CDR3 is TGTGCCAGCAGCTTAGAGGGGGGGGTTAGCAATCAGCCCCAGCATTTT. Residues: CASSLEGGVSNQPQHF.

V usage is TRBV29-1 and J usage is TRBJ2-5; no definite D call. Trimming stripped 1 base from V and 2 bases from J, with 5 bases between. This CDR3 region has 12 residues. Germline V gene sequence: CDR1 SQVTM, CDR2 ANQGSEA. The CDR3 sequence: CSVEARQETQYF. The CDR3 bases are TGCAGCGTTGAAGCCCGGCAAGAGACCCAGTACTTC.

The genes are TRBV29-1 and TRBJ2-5, with a tentative D call TRBD1 (6 bases). Germline loops: CDR1 SQVTM, CDR2 ANQGSEA. The CDR3 is made up of 14 amino acids. The V and J ends lost 0 bases and 0 bases respectively, with 8 bases between them. The CDR3 bases are TGCAGCGTTGAAGATCAGGGGTACCAAGAGACCCAGTACTTC. Translating it yields CSVEDQGYQETQYF.

The chain combines TRBV20-1 with TRBJ2-5; 13 positions match TRBD2. V trimming: 4 bases; J trimming: 4 bases; junction bases outside the gene matches: 6. CDR1 and CDR2 (germline): DFQATT, SNEGSKA (reference sequence). CDR3 length equals 15 residues. The CDR3 region has the DNA TGCAGTGCTATCCCGACTAGCGGGAGGTCAGAGACCCAGTACTTC. This codes for CSAIPTSGRSETQYF.

This clonotype was recorded at least ten times. The J gene is TRBJ2-3, the V gene TRBV7-9, with TRBD2 matching 7 bases. Germline-derived CDR1 and CDR2 are SEHNR and FQNEAQ (reference sequence). The CDR3 has 15 residues. V lost 3 bases to trimming and J lost 1 base; unmatched junction nucleotides: 4. The CDR3 DNA follows: TGTGCCAGCAGCTTTGGGCTAGCGGGCACAGATACGCAGTATTTT. Encoded protein: CASSFGLAGTDTQYF.